A single sample gave rise to the 4 T cell receptor beta chains below, sequenced in a study of cytomegalovirus exposure and HLA in healthy donors. Primers for the PCR totalled 60 Vbeta and 13 Jbeta. The protocol was immunoSEQ multiplex PCR, while the TCRdb copy is restricted to in-frame clones and leaves out a portion. The repertoire has just over 150,000 clones, 80% to 90% of them found once; the top ten carry around 1.8%. Sequencing input: PBMCs. All receptors come from a woman aged 18-29 years in good health and CMV-seronegative.

This chain uses TRBV10-3 with TRBJ1-2; D is perhaps TRBD1 (6 bases). The V end lost 4 bases, the J end lost 13 bases, and 13 bases lay between the germline ends. CDR1 is ENHRY, CDR2 SYGVKD, per germline. The CDR3 is 11 residues long. The CDR3 DNA reads as TGTGCCATCAGTGGGGAGACAGGTGCCACCTTC. Residues: CAISGETGATF.

CDR3 amino acids: CASSPSADTEAFF. Here the CDR3 DNA reads TGTGCCAGCAGCCCCAGCGCGGACACTGAAGCTTTCTTT. The J gene is TRBJ1-1, the V gene TRBV7-3; D is undetermined. Trimming removed 5 bases from V and 3 bases from J, with 10 bases in between. Germline lookup yields CDR1 SGHTA and CDR2 FQGTGA. The CDR3 totals 13 residues.

The rearrangement links TRBV2 to TRBJ2-2, with D maybe TRBD1 (6 bases). Germline V CDR1 and CDR2: SNHLY, FYNNEI. Trimming pared 6 bases from V and 1 base from J, leaving 9 bases between. This CDR3 contains 14 residues. CDR3 coding DNA: TGTGCCAGCAGCAGGACAGAGAACACCGGGGAGCTGTTTTTT. Amino acid sequence: CASSRTENTGELFF.

The J gene is TRBJ2-3, the V gene TRBV6-1, with D possibly matching TRBD2 (5 bases). V was cut by 6 bases and J by 1 base, with 11 bases left in between. The CDR3 extends over 14 amino acids. CDR1 is MNHNS, CDR2 SASEGT, per germline. The CDR3 loop is CASRSGWGTDTQYF. The CDR3, as DNA: TGTGCCAGCAGGTCGGGGTGGGGCACAGATACGCAGTATTTT.